Sequencing of this T cell receptor beta chain was carried out in a study of human T cells and chemical hapten exposure (dated by TCRdb to the early 2020s). With regard to the full study: Libraries were combined into a pool for sequencing, and differences in TCR yield between samples came mainly from small differences in library volumes within the pool. Both TCR alpha and TCR beta chains were sequenced from each blood RNA sample. In alopecia patients, the study followed how the peripheral blood TCR repertoire changed in vivo over primary and secondary sensitization to diphenylcyclopropenone (DPC), a hapten. What the research found in general, with its limitations: No change with DPC sensitization was found in the number of TCRs above 1 in 1000 frequency, and no evidence of global repertoire structure alterations was found. After repeated subsampling, changes were observed in the strength of the expansion versus patch-test correlation and in the threshold at which the correlation became significant.

This clonotype has a handful of counts. What antigen it recognizes has not been identified. Base qualities are not recorded, but no much larger clone differs from it by a single base. The library was made by RACE. The listed sequencing device is NextSeq 500. During library preparation, unique molecular identifiers were attached to individual cDNA molecules so that TCRs could be counted quantitatively and reproducibly. The authors' pipeline ran thus. Samples had a median of 95,638 TCRs, with a range from about 23,224 to 750,000. V, J and CDR3 annotation of the TCR reads was performed with the Decombinator software suite. For the PS versus PT1 abundance plots, all samples were subsampled to the same number of TCRs (28,000). TCRs were defined as expanded if absent before sensitization and observed at least eight times at the 2-week time point. TCRdb reanalyzed the raw reads on its own, using fastp at Q25 for trimming and MiXCR for clone calling, and kept in-frame beta chains. Under each unique CDR3 protein, matching rows form one entry showing the most common genes and DNA. TCRdb, rather than the study authors, made the V and J calls. This sample holds roughly 120,000 distinct CDR3 sequences; approximately 9.5% were observed only once. About 1.8% of the sample is held by the ten biggest clonotypes.

The time point label corresponds to: healthy volunteer bleed at 2 weeks. Total RNA was extracted from unfractionated whole blood collected in Tempus Blood RNA tubes. Roughly five healthy volunteers acted as controls for TCR sequencing and had blood drawn at day 0, 2 weeks and 6 weeks. This clonotype was obtained from a male donor in good health. Some clones in this sample may be carry-over from other donors' samples. Sequenced sample: whole blood.

In nucleotide form, the sequence is TGTGCCAGCAGTTCCTTACGGGGAAGTGGCTACACCTTC. This codes for CASSSLRGSGYTF. Rearrangement joined TRBV28 to TRBJ1-2; no D gene call is confident. Counted from cysteine to phenylalanine, this CDR3 has 13 amino acids. Only the CDR3 part of the read is kept: 39 bases, read in frame from the first base. The germline V gene sets CDR1 to MDHEN and CDR2 to SYDVKM. The V and J ends are trimmed by 4 bases and 7 bases, leaving 13 bases between them.